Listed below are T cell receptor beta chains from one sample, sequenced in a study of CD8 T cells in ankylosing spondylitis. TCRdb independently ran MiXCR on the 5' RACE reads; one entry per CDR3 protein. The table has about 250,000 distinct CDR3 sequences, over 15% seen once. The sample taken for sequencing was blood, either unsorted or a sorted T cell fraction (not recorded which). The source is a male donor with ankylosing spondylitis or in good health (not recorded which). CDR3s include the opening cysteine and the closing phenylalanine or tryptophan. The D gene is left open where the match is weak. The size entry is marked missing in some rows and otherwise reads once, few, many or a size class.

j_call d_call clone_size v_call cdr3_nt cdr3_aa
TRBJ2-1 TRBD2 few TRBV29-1 TGCAGCGTTGAGAGTCTAGCGGGACTCAATGAGCAGTTCTTC CSVESLAGLNEQFF
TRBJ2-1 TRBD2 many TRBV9 TGTGCCAGCAGTGGACTAGGAGGGAGCAATGAGCAGTTCTTC CASSGLGGSNEQFF
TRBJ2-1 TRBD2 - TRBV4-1 TGCGCCAGCAGCTACGATATTCTAGCGGCCGTTGAGGACAATGAGCAGTTCTTC CASSYDILAAVEDNEQFF
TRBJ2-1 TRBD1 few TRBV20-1 TGCAGTGCTAGAGATAGAGGACAGGTTGAATACAATGAGCAGTTCTTC CSARDRGQVEYNEQFF
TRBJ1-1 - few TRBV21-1 TGTGCCAGCAGCAAAGCGGGGACAGAGAACACTGAAGCTTTCTTT CASSKAGTENTEAFF
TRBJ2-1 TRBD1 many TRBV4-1 TGCGCCAGCAGCCGGGACAGGGGGCGGAATGAGCAGTTCTTC CASSRDRGRNEQFF
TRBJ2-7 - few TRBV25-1 TGTGCCAGCAGTGATAACGGAAACTACGAGCAGTACTTC CASSDNGNYEQYF
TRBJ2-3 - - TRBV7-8 TGTGCCAGCAGCGGAAGCGTCCGGCCCACAGATACGCAGTATTTT CASSGSVRPTDTQYF
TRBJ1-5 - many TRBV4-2 TGTGCCAGCAGCCAGTGGACGGCGCAGCCCCAGCATTTT CASSQWTAQPQHF
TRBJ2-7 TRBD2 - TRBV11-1 TGTGCCAGCAGCTTAGCGCCAGGACTAGCGGGAGTTTTCTACGAGCAGTACTTC CASSLAPGLAGVFYEQYF
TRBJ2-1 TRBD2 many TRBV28 TGTGCCAGCAGCTTTAGCGGGAGGTCTTACAATGAGCAGTTCTTC CASSFSGRSYNEQFF
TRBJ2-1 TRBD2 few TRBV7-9 TGTGCCAGCAGCGAACTAGCGGGAGTCCACAATGAGCAGTTCTTC CASSELAGVHNEQFF
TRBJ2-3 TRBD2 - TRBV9 TGTCCCAGCAGCGTCGGGACTAGAGAAGATACGCAGTATTTT CPSSVGTREDTQYF
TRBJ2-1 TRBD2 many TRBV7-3 TGTGCCAGCAGCTTCGGACTAGCGGGAGGGGGGTCCTACAATGAGCAGTTCTTC CASSFGLAGGGSYNEQFF
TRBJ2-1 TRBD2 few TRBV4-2 TGTGCCAGCAGCCAAGAAGGTACTAGCGGGATAGTAAATGAGCAGTTCTTC CASSQEGTSGIVNEQFF
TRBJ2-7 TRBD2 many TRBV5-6 TGTGCCAGCAGCGTGGGGACTAGCGGCTACGAGCAGTACTTC CASSVGTSGYEQYF
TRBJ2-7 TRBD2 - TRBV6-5 TGTGCCAGCAGTTACGGGACTAGCGGAAACGAGCAGTACTTC CASSYGTSGNEQYF
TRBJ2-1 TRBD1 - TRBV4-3 TGCGCCAGCAGCCAGGGACCGGGACAGGGTTTGGATGAGCAGTTCTTC CASSQGPGQGLDEQFF
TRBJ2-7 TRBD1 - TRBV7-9 TGTGCCAGCAGCCGGAACTGGGGACAGGGGTGGGACGAGCAGTACTTC CASSRNWGQGWDEQYF
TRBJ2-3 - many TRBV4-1 TGCGCCAGCAGCCAAGGGCAGGGAATTGCAGATACGCAGTATTTT CASSQGQGIADTQYF
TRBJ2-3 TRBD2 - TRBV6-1 TGTGCCAGCAGCCCCGGGCTAGCGGGAGGTATCACCACAGATACGCAGTATTTT CASSPGLAGGITTDTQYF
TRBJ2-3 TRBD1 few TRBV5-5 TGTGCCAGCAGTGGGACAGGGGGAATAGATACGCAGTATTTT CASSGTGGIDTQYF
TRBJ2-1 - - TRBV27 TGTGCCAGCAGTTTCTACCCTAGCGTCGACAATGAGCAGTTCTTC CASSFYPSVDNEQFF
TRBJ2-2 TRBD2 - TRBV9 TGTGCCAGCAGCGGCGGGGGGGGGAAGGCCGGGGAGCTGTTTTTT CASSGGGGKAGELFF
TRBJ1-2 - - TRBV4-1 TGCGCCAGCAGCCCTCCCGTGTCCTATGGCTACACCTTC CASSPPVSYGYTF
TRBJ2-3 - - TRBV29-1 TGCAGCGTTGACGAGCCCACAGATACGCAGTATTTT CSVDEPTDTQYF
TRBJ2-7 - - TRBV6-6 TGTGCCAGCGTGTTAGGGTTCCCCTACGAGCAGTACTTC CASVLGFPYEQYF
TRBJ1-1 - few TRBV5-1 TGCGCCAGCAGCTTGGTTTTGGGGGACACTGAAGCTTTCTTT CASSLVLGDTEAFF
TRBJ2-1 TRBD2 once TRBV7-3 TGTGCCAGCAGCCGCATCGGGACTAGCGTCTACAATGAGCAGTTCTTC CASSRIGTSVYNEQFF
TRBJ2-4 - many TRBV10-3 TGTGCCATCGCCACGGACACCACCGTTCAGTACTTC CAIATDTTVQYF
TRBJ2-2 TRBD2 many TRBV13 TGTGCCAGCAGCCCGACCCCTGGACTAGCGGGAGAGGCCGGGGAGCTGTTTTTT CASSPTPGLAGEAGELFF
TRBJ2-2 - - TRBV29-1 TGCAGCGTTGAATTAGGGGCAGTTCGTGGCACCGGGGAGCTGTTTTTT CSVELGAVRGTGELFF
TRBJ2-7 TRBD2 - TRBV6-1 TGTGCCACCATGGAAGTAACCGGGACTAGCGGAACACTTCCCTACGAGCAGTACTTC CATMEVTGTSGTLPYEQYF
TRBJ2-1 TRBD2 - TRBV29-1 TGCAGCGAGACGGCTAGCGGGGTGTACAATGAGCAGTTCTTC CSETASGVYNEQFF
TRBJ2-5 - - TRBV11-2 TGTGCCAGCAGCCATACGACAGGACATCAAGAGACCCAGTACTTC CASSHTTGHQETQYF
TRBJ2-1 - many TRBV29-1 TGCAGCACTCCCGGACAGTTCTCCTACAATGAGCAGTTCTTC CSTPGQFSYNEQFF
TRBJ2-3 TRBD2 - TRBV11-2 TGTGCCAGCAGCTTAGGACTAGCGGGAGGTTCAGATACGCAGTATTTT CASSLGLAGGSDTQYF
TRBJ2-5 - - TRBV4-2 TGTGCCAGCAGCCAAGATCCGACAGACGGGGGCCGAGAGACCCAGTACTTC CASSQDPTDGGRETQYF
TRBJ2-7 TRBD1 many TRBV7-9 TGTGCCAGCAGCTCCCGGGACAGCCACGAGCAGTACTTC CASSSRDSHEQYF
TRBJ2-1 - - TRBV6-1 TGTGCCAGCAGCGACGGAGGGCACGGGGGCAATGAGCAGTTCTTC CASSDGGHGGNEQFF
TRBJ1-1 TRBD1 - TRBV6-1 TGTGCCAGCAGTGAAGGTACAGGGGGCGGGTACACTGAAGCTTTCTTT CASSEGTGGGYTEAFF
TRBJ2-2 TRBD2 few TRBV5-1 TGCGCCAGCAACGCCGGGACTAGCCTATTGAACACCGGGGAGCTGTTTTTT CASNAGTSLLNTGELFF
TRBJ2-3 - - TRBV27 TGTGCCAGCAGTTTATTTCCAGCGCGAACAGATACGCAGTATTTT CASSLFPARTDTQYF
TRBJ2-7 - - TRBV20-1 TGCAGTGCTAGAGATCCCCACCGGGACACCTACGAGCAGTACTTC CSARDPHRDTYEQYF
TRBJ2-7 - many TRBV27 TGCGCCAGCAGCTTGGACGGCTACGAGCAGTACTTC CASSLDGYEQYF
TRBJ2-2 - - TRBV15 TGTGCCACCAGCCCCGCGGCCGGGGAGCTGTTTTTT CATSPAAGELFF
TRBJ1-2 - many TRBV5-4 TGTGCCAGCAGCTTGGCCGGGAGTGCCTATGGCTACACCTTC CASSLAGSAYGYTF
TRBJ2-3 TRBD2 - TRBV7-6 TGTGCCAGCAGCTTAGCCACTAGCGGGGAGTTGACAGATACGCAGTATTTT CASSLATSGELTDTQYF
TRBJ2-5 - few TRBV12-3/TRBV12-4 TGTGCCAGCAGTTGGAGTATTACACAAGAGACCCAGTACTTC CASSWSITQETQYF
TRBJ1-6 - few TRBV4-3 TGCGCCAGCAGCCAAGATGCTCGAACAGGGTACTATAATTCACCCCTCCACTTT CASSQDARTGYYNSPLHF
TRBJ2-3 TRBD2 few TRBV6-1 TGTGCCAGCACCGCTCGTCTAGCGGGAGGGACAGATACGCAGTATTTT CASTARLAGGTDTQYF
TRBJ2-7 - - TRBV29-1 TGCAGCGTCCGGGACTTGGCCTACGAGCAGTACTTC CSVRDLAYEQYF